This paragraph covers one T cell receptor (beta chain) sequence. Data came from immunoSEQ multiplex PCR; TCRdb stores just in-frame clones and leaves some out. The table includes 30,000 to 40,000 clones, around 91% detected once. This specimen belongs to a study of T cell changes during pregnancy in multiple sclerosis. This CDR3 contains 16 residues. The germline V gene has CDR1 SGHRS and CDR2 YFSETQ. After removal of 7 bases from V and 1 base from J, the junction contained 10 bases not matched to a gene. The clonotype was recovered from a female donor in good health, enrolled as a control in a pregnancy study. This chain links TRBV5-1 with TRBJ2-3; TRBD2 agrees at 9 bases. Material: CD4+ T cells from peripheral blood mononuclear cells, obtained in the second trimester of pregnancy. In DNA, the CDR3 is TGCGCCAGCCACGTCACGGGACTAGCAGGCACAGATACGCAGTATTTT. It specifies CASHVTGLAGTDTQYF.